The sequence of this T cell receptor beta chain was determined in a study of blood T cell repertoires in COVID-19. At the level of the study: Italy, Spain and the United States were the sources of the convalescent and acute COVID-19 samples.

Trimming removed 3 bases from V and 3 bases from J, with 10 bases in between. This CDR3 has 14 amino acids. Germline V CDR1 and CDR2: SGHNT, YENEEA. Authors' data handling: Reference gene primer amplification gave nucleated cell count estimates. The repertoire was sequenced with immunoSEQ multiplex PCR; TCRdb's copy has only in-frame clones and lacks some. The DNA gave D and trimming, while V, J and clone size come from that table. The sample lists some 340,000 clones; 75% to 90% were seen once. The sequence derives from a woman aged 18-35 years with acute or convalescent COVID-19. Sequencing used peripheral blood. The chain recombines TRBV11-3 with TRBJ2-3; perhaps TRBD2 as D (5 bases). The CDR3 nucleotides read TGTGCCAGCAGCTTTGGAGCGGTAACAGATACGCAGTATTTT. It translates to CASSFGAVTDTQYF.